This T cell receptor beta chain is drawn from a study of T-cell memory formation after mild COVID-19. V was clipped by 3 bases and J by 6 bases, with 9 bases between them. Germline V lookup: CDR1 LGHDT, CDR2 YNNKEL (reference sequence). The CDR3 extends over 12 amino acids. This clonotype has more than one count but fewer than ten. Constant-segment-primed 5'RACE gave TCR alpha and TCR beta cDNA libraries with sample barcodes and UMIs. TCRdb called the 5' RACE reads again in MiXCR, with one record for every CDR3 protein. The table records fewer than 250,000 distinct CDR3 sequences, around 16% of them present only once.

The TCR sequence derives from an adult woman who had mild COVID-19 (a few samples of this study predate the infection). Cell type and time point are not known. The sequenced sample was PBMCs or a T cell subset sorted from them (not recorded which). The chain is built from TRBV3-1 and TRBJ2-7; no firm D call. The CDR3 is CASSHRLGEQYF. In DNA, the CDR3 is TGTGCCAGCAGCCATCGGTTGGGCGAGCAGTACTTC.